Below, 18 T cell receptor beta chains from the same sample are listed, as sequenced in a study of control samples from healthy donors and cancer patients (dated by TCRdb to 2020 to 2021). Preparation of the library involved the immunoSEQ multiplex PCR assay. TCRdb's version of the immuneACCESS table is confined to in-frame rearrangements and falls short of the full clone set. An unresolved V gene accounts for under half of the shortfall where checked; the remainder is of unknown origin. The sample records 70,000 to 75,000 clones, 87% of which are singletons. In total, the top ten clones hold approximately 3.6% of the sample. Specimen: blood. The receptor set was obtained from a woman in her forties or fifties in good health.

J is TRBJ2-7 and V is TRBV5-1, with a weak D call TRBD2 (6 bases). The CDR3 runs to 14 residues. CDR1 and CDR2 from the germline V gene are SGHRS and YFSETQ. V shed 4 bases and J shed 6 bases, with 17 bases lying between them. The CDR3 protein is CASSGTSNFAEQYF. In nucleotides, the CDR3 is TGCGCCAGCAGCGGCACTAGCAATTTCGCCGAGCAGTACTTC.

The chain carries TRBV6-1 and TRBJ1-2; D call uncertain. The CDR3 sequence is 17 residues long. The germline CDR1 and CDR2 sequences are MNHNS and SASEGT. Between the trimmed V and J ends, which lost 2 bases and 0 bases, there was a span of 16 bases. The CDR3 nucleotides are TGTGCCAGCAGTGAACCTTCTTCCGGGAGATCTAACTATGGCTACACCTTC. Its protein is CASSEPSSGRSNYGYTF.

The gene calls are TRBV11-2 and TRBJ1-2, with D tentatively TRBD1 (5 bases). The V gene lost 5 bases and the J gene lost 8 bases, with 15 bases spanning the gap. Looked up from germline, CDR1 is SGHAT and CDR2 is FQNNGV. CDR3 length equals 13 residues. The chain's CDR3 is CASSGGRERGYTF. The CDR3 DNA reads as TGTGCCAGCAGCGGAGGCAGGGAGCGCGGCTACACCTTC.

CDR3 bases: TGTGCCATCAGTGAGCCCGGTACTTCAAAAAGGGACTCCATATATTTT. Translated, it gives CAISEPGTSKRDSIYF. The V gene is TRBV10-3, the J gene TRBJ1-3, with a tentative D call TRBD1 (5 bases). V lost 2 bases to trimming and J lost 11 bases, with 22 bases between them. The CDR3 has 16 residues. CDR1 and CDR2 from the germline V gene are ENHRY and SYGVKD.

CDR3 region: CASSQGTGYNEQFF. The CDR3 bases are TGCGCCAGCAGCCAAGGGACAGGGTATAATGAGCAGTTCTTC. The V and J genes are TRBV4-1 and TRBJ2-1; 8 nucleotides agree with TRBD1. Germline V gives CDR1 MGHRA, CDR2 YSYEKL. The V gene end was trimmed by 1 base and the J gene end by 7 bases; junction bases not matched to a gene: 3. The CDR3 runs to 14 residues.

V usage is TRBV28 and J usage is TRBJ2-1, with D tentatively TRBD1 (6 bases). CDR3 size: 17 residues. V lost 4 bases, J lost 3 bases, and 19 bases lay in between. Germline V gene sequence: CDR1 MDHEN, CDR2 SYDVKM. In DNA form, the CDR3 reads TGTGCCAGCAGTTGGGGCGAGGGGGACCCCTTCTACAATGAGCAGTTCTTC. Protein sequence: CASSWGEGDPFYNEQFF.

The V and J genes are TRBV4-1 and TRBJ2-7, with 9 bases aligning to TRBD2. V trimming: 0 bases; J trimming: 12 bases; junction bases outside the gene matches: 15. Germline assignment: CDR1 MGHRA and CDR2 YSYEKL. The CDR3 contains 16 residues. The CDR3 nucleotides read TGCGCCAGCAGCCAAGATCTCCGACTAGCGGTGGGGGGGGCGTACTTC. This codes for CASSQDLRLAVGGAYF.

In nucleotides, the CDR3 is TGCGCCAGCAGCCACCCGGGACTAGCGGGAGCTAAAGATACGCAGTATTTT. Translation: CASSHPGLAGAKDTQYF. V gene TRBV4-1 combines with J gene TRBJ2-3; 14 nucleotides agree with TRBD2. Per germline, CDR1 MGHRA and CDR2 YSYEKL. The junction had 7 bases not matched to a gene; V was cut back by 3 bases and J by 5 bases. This CDR3 region has 17 residues.

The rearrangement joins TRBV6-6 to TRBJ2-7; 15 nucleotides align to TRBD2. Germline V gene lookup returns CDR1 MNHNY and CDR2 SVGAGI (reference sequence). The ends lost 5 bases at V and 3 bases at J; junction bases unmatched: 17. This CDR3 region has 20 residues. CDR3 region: CASSPDSPGLAGGTRYEQYF. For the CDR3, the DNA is TGTGCCAGCAGTCCAGACAGCCCGGGACTAGCGGGAGGTACCCGCTACGAGCAGTACTTC.

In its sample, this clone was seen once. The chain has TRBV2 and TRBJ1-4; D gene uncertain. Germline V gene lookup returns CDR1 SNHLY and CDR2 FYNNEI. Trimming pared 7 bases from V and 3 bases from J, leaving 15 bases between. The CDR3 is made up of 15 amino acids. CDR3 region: CASIWAPPANEKLFF. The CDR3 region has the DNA TGTGCCAGCATTTGGGCTCCCCCAGCTAATGAAAAACTGTTTTTT.

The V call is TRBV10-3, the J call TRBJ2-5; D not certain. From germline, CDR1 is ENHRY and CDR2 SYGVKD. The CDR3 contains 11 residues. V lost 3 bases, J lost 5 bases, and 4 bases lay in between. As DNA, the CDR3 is TGTGCCATCAGTGATCGGGAGACCCAGTACTTC. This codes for CAISDRETQYF.

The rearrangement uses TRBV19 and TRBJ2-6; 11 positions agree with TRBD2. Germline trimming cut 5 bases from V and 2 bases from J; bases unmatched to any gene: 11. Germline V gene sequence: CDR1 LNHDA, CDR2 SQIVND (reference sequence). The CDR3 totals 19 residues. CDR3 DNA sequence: TGTGCCAGTAGTTTTGGGTTAGCGGGAGGGCCCACTGGGGCCAACGTCCTGACTTTC. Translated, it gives CASSFGLAGGPTGANVLTF.

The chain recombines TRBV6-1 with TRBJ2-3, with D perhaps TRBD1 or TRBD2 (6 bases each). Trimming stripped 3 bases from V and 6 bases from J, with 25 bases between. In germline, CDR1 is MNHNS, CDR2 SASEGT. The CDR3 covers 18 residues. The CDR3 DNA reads TGTGCCAGCAGTGATCTGCGGACGCGGGACACTCAGGGGGATACGCAGTATTTT. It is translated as CASSDLRTRDTQGDTQYF.

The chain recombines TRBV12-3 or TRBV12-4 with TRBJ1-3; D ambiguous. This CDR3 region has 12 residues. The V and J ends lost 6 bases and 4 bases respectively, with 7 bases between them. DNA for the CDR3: TGTGCCAGCAGACGACTAGGAAACACCATATATTTT. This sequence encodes CASRRLGNTIYF.

CDR3 in amino acids: CASRRAGTTYEQYF. CDR3 nucleotide sequence: TGTGCCAGCAGGCGAGCCGGGACTACCTACGAGCAGTACTTC. The rearrangement links TRBV3-1 (or the pseudogene TRBV3-2) to TRBJ2-7; TRBD2 matches at 7 bases. Germline CDR1 and CDR2: LGHDT and YNNKEL (reference sequence). J lost 2 bases, V lost 6 bases, and 7 bases had no gene match. The CDR3 runs to 14 residues.

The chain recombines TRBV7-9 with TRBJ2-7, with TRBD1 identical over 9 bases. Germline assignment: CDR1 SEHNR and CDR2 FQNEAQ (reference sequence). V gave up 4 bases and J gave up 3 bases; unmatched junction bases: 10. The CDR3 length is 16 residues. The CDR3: CASSSDRGNILYEQYF. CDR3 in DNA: TGTGCCAGCAGCTCGGACAGGGGAAACATTCTCTACGAGCAGTACTTC.

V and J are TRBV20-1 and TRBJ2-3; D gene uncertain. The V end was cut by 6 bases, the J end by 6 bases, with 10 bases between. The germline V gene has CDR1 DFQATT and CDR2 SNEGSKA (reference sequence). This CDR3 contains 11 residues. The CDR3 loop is CSANRIDTQYF. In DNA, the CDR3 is TGCAGTGCCAATAGAATCGATACGCAGTATTTT.

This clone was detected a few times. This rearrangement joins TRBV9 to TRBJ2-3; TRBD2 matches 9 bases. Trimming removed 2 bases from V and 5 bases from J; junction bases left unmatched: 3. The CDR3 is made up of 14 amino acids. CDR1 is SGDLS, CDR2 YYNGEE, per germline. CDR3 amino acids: CASSVLTSGDTQYF. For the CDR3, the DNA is TGTGCCAGCAGCGTCTTGACTAGCGGAGATACGCAGTATTTT.